Below, 30 T cell receptor beta chains from the same sample are listed, as sequenced in a study of shared clonotypes between healthy human individuals. Assay used: immunoSEQ multiplex PCR; TCRdb lists only in-frame clones, some missing. The sample yields about 550,000 clones, roughly 96% seen once. Positive CCR7 selection of CD45RO-negative cells yielded the naive CD8 cells, and terminally differentiated effector memory CD45RA+ cells were excluded. Sequenced input: naive CD8+ T cells sorted from blood. The receptors originated from a woman in her 30s in good health.

V and J are TRBV5-6 and TRBJ2-1; D is uncertain. The CDR3 loop spans 13 amino acids. Germline CDR1 reads SGHDT; CDR2 reads YYEEEE. Trimming took off 2 bases at V and 1 base at J, with 4 bases between the two ends. This CDR3 is CASSFDSYNEQFF. For the CDR3, the DNA is TGTGCCAGCAGCTTCGATTCCTACAATGAGCAGTTCTTC.

Points on this clone: Distinct nucleotide sequences in the sample also encode this CDR3. The V call is TRBV5-8, the J call TRBJ2-1; TRBD2 agrees at 8 bases. This CDR3 comprises 15 residues. V trimming: 3 bases; J trimming: 1 base; junction bases outside the gene matches: 3. Germline V gene sequence: CDR1 SGHTS, CDR2 YDEGEE. This chain's CDR3 is CASSSGTRSYNEQFF. The CDR3 bases are TGTGCCAGCAGCTCCGGGACTAGATCCTACAATGAGCAGTTCTTC.

The chain carries TRBV5-8 and TRBJ2-5, with TRBD1 matching over 7 bases. The J segment lost 0 bases and the V segment lost 5 bases, leaving 7 bases of the junction unmatched. The CDR3 is 15 residues long. Germline V gene lookup returns CDR1 SGHTS and CDR2 YDEGEE. The CDR3: CASSYGTDNQETQYF. The CDR3 DNA sequence: TGTGCCAGCAGTTACGGGACAGACAACCAAGAGACCCAGTACTTC.

This clone was detected only once. The V and J genes are TRBV6-5 and TRBJ1-3, with a tentative D call TRBD1 (6 bases). This CDR3 is 14 amino acids long. Germline V gene sequence: CDR1 MNHEY, CDR2 SVGAGI. The V end was cut by 3 bases, the J end by 2 bases, with 8 bases between. CDR3: CASSYRQAGNTIYF. In nucleotides, the CDR3 is TGTGCCAGCAGTTATCGACAGGCTGGAAACACCATATATTTT.

The chain carries TRBV27 and TRBJ2-1; 10 bases line up with TRBD2. J lost 7 bases, V lost 8 bases, and 17 bases had no gene match. CDR1 is MNHEY and CDR2 is SMNVEV in the germline V gene (reference sequence). The CDR3 has 17 residues. In DNA, the CDR3 is TGTGCCAGCCATCAGGGAAGCGGGAGGGCCTGGAGGAATGAGCAGTTCTTC. It yields the protein CASHQGSGRAWRNEQFF.

This chain joins TRBV9 and TRBJ2-7; no clear D gene. The germline V and J ends were trimmed by 4 bases and 6 bases, with 20 bases remaining between them. Germline assignment: CDR1 SGDLS and CDR2 YYNGEE. This CDR3 has 15 residues. The DNA of the CDR3 is TGTGCCAGCAGCCCAAACACTATGCCCACTACCGAGCAGTACTTC. Its translation is CASSPNTMPTTEQYF.

In regard to this clone: Other DNA sequences of this sample code for an identical CDR3. The V call is TRBV7-9, the J call TRBJ2-5, with no clear D. CDR1 is SEHNR, CDR2 FQNEAQ, per germline (reference sequence). Trimming pared 2 bases from V and 5 bases from J, leaving 9 bases between. The CDR3 spans 13 residues. CDR3 nucleotide sequence: TGTGCCAGCAGCTTAAGTGAGCAGGAGACCCAGTACTTC. Its translation: CASSLSEQETQYF.

This rearrangement joins TRBV2 to TRBJ2-1; weak D call: TRBD2 (6 bases). The CDR3 runs to 13 residues. Germline V gives CDR1 SNHLY, CDR2 FYNNEI. The V end lost 1 base, the J end lost 15 bases, and 16 bases lay between the germline ends. The DNA for the CDR3 is TGTGCCAGCAGTGAAGTGGGGGACCTCGGGGGGTTCTTC. Translation gives CASSEVGDLGGFF.

This sequence joins TRBV27 and TRBJ1-1; D not resolved. Germline V gives CDR1 MNHEY, CDR2 SMNVEV (reference sequence). Between the trimmed V and J ends, which lost 4 bases and 5 bases, there was a span of 14 bases. The CDR3 runs to 14 residues. This CDR3 reads CASSSLINRTEAFF. In nucleotides, the CDR3 is TGTGCCAGCAGTTCGCTAATTAATCGGACTGAAGCTTTCTTT.

The chain uses TRBV28 and TRBJ1-5; TRBD1 matches 7 bases. CDR3 length: 15 amino acids. Germline-derived CDR1 and CDR2 are MDHEN and SYDVKM. V dropped 8 bases and J dropped 2; count of bases not matched to a gene: 9. The CDR3 sequence is CASVLTGTGNQPQHF. CDR3 coding DNA: TGTGCCAGCGTCTTGACAGGGACGGGCAATCAGCCCCAGCATTTT.

The genes are TRBV13 and TRBJ2-5; no firm D call. Germline assignment: CDR1 PRHDT and CDR2 FYEKMQ (reference sequence). V gave up 5 bases and J gave up 2 bases, with 12 bases separating them. This CDR3 has 14 amino acids. As DNA, the CDR3 is TGTGCCAGCAGCCTTAGGGTAGAGCAAGAGACCCAGTACTTC. It encodes CASSLRVEQETQYF. The entire variable domain, with the rest obtained from reference TRBV13 and TRBJ2-5, is as follows: AAGVIQSPRHLIKEKRETATLKCYPIPRHDTVYWYQQGPGQDPQFLISFYEKMQSDKGSIPDRFSAQQFSDYHSELNMSSLELGDSALYFCASSLRVEQETQYFGPGTRLLVL.

The chain is built from TRBV6-5 and TRBJ1-5, with TRBD1 as a possible D gene (5 bases). CDR1 and CDR2 from the germline V gene are MNHEY and SVGAGI. This CDR3 spans 14 amino acids. V was shortened by 6 bases and J by 3 bases, with 12 bases between the two germline ends. CDR3 bases: TGTGCCAGCAGGCCGGGGGTTTACAATCAGCCCCAGCATTTT. Translated: CASRPGVYNQPQHF.

The chain uses TRBV28 and TRBJ2-7; 7 positions agree with TRBD2. Germline V gene sequence: CDR1 MDHEN, CDR2 SYDVKM. Trimming removed 6 bases from V and 2 bases from J; junction bases left unmatched: 7. This CDR3 spans 14 amino acids. This chain's CDR3 is CASSVSGLAYEQYF. Written as DNA, the CDR3 is TGTGCCAGCAGCGTTAGCGGGTTAGCCTACGAGCAGTACTTC.

V is TRBV28 and J is TRBJ1-1, with a weak D call TRBD1 (5 bases). Trimming removed 1 base from V and 3 bases from J, with 12 bases in between. Germline assignment: CDR1 MDHEN and CDR2 SYDVKM. The CDR3 sequence is 15 residues long. Here the CDR3 DNA reads TGTGCCAGCAGTTTATACCGGGGAGGGGACACTGAAGCTTTCTTT. Encoded protein: CASSLYRGGDTEAFF.

The rearrangement uses TRBV5-1 and TRBJ2-7, with no clear D. The V gene lost 5 bases and the J gene lost 3 bases, with 12 bases spanning the gap. The CDR3 contains 13 residues. Germline CDR1 and CDR2: SGHRS and YFSETQ. CDR3 residues: CASRPEQRYEQYF. In nucleotides, the CDR3 is TGCGCCAGCAGACCCGAACAGCGCTACGAGCAGTACTTC.

The rearrangement joins TRBV28 to TRBJ1-1, with TRBD1 matching over 7 bases. V was pared by 6 bases and J by 7 bases, with 14 bases of the junction left unmatched. CDR1 MDHEN and CDR2 SYDVKM come from the germline V gene. This CDR3 has 15 amino acids. The CDR3, as DNA: TGTGCCAGCAGCCTAAAAACAGGGGAGGGATATGAAGCTTTCTTT. Amino acid sequence: CASSLKTGEGYEAFF.

This chain uses TRBV4-1 with TRBJ2-5, with 12 bases aligning to TRBD1. Judging by the DNA end, TRBJ2-7 fits better; the J call may be wrong. This CDR3 is built from 15 residues. Germline CDR1 is MGHRA and CDR2 is YSYEKL. This CDR3 reads CASSLGQGAAYEQYF. The CDR3 bases are TGCGCCAGCAGCCTGGGACAGGGGGCGGCATACGAGCAGTACTTC.

This clone was seen just once. This chain joins TRBV2 and TRBJ1-2; 8 bases line up with TRBD1. Germline assignment: CDR1 SNHLY and CDR2 FYNNEI. The CDR3 length is 14 residues. Trimming cost V 2 bases and J 6 bases; bases outside gene matches: 5. For the CDR3, the DNA is TGTGCCAGCAGTGAACCAGGGGGCACGGATGGCTACACCTTC. Protein product: CASSEPGGTDGYTF.

The chain joins TRBV28 to TRBJ2-3; the match to TRBD2 covers 7 bases. CDR1 MDHEN and CDR2 SYDVKM come from the germline V gene. The CDR3 covers 15 residues. The J segment lost 3 bases and the V segment lost 7 bases, leaving 10 bases of the junction unmatched. CDR3 loop: CASTLSGRTTDTQYF. The CDR3 DNA sequence: TGTGCCAGCACCCTCTCCGGGAGGACGACAGATACGCAGTATTTT.

The chain links TRBV7-9 to TRBJ2-1; 13 bases are a match to TRBD2. Trimming took 4 bases from V and 4 from J; bases not matched to a gene: 4. Germline lookup yields CDR1 SEHNR and CDR2 FQNEAQ (reference sequence). The CDR3 sequence is 16 residues long. The CDR3 is CASSSPGLAGYNEQFF. The CDR3 nucleotides read TGTGCCAGCAGCTCACCGGGACTAGCGGGATACAATGAGCAGTTCTTC.

The V gene is TRBV2, the J gene TRBJ2-5, with D possibly being TRBD1 (6 bases). Germline CDR1 reads SNHLY; CDR2 reads FYNNEI. The ends were cut back, 6 bases at V and 3 bases at J, with 11 bases in the middle. CDR3 size: 13 residues. The CDR3 is CASRDSREETQYF. The CDR3 DNA reads TGTGCCAGCAGGGACAGTCGGGAAGAGACCCAGTACTTC.

The chain has TRBV5-6 and TRBJ2-7; D possibly corresponds to TRBD1 (5 bases). The CDR3 runs to 13 residues. In germline, CDR1 is SGHDT, CDR2 YYEEEE. With 4 bases removed from V and 5 bases from J, the gap between germline ends came to 13 bases. This CDR3 reads CASSPQGRNEQYF. The DNA for the CDR3 is TGTGCCAGCAGCCCCCAGGGCAGGAACGAGCAGTACTTC.

This clone is a singleton in its sample. The rearrangement uses TRBV6-5 and TRBJ2-1, with TRBD1 identical over 8 bases. This CDR3 is built from 13 residues. The germline V gene encodes CDR1 MNHEY and CDR2 SVGAGI. The junction had 2 bases not matched to a gene; V was cut back by 2 bases and J by 8 bases. The CDR3 bases are TGTGCCAGCAGTTACCTGGACAGGGATGAGCAGTTCTTC. Encoded protein: CASSYLDRDEQFF.

The chain links TRBV14 to TRBJ1-2; the D is unclear. V was trimmed by 4 bases and J by 2 bases, leaving 11 bases between them. The CDR3 consists of 14 residues. Germline CDR1 and CDR2: SGHDN and FVKESK. The CDR3 bases are TGTGCCAGCAGCCCCCAAGGAGGGAACTATGGCTACACCTTC. It translates to CASSPQGGNYGYTF.

V and J are TRBV2 and TRBJ2-3; D unclear. Germline CDR1 reads SNHLY; CDR2 reads FYNNEI. This CDR3 comprises 16 residues. V was trimmed by 0 bases and J by 4 bases, leaving 14 bases between them. CDR3 sequence (DNA): TGTGCCAGCAGTGAAGCCGGGCACCTTGGGGCAGATACGCAGTATTTT. This sequence encodes CASSEAGHLGADTQYF.

The gene calls are TRBV6-5 and TRBJ2-7; 8 bases align to TRBD1. V lost 2 bases, J lost 5 bases, and 5 bases stayed unmatched. The CDR3 contains 14 residues. Germline V CDR1 and CDR2: MNHEY, SVGAGI. The CDR3, as DNA: TGTGCCAGCAGTTACACAGGGGGAGCCAACGAGCAGTACTTC. This translates into CASSYTGGANEQYF.

The chain recombines TRBV27 with TRBJ2-5; TRBD1 aligns across 7 bases. The CDR3 loop spans 15 amino acids. Trimming at V came to 4 bases and at J to 1 base, leaving 6 bases not matched to a gene. Looked up from germline, CDR1 is MNHEY and CDR2 is SMNVEV (reference sequence). The CDR3 DNA sequence: TGTGCCAGCAGTTCGTACGACAGGGCCCAAGAGACCCAGTACTTC. It specifies CASSSYDRAQETQYF.

V gene TRBV19 combines with J gene TRBJ2-5, with no clear D. The germline V gene has CDR1 LNHDA and CDR2 SQIVND (reference sequence). CDR3 length equals 11 residues. The V end lost 4 bases, the J end lost 2 bases, and 2 bases lay between the germline ends. The CDR3 protein is CASSRQETQYF. The CDR3 DNA reads as TGTGCCAGTAGTAGACAAGAGACCCAGTACTTC.

The V gene is TRBV29-1, the J gene TRBJ2-5, with D possibly TRBD1 on 6 matching bases. TRBJ2-7 matches the DNA end more closely, so the J call is doubtful. This CDR3 is built from 15 residues. The germline gives CDR1 SQVTM, CDR2 ANQGSEA. This chain's CDR3 is CSVEATQGSTYEQYF. The CDR3 region has the DNA TGCAGCGTTGAAGCCACTCAGGGGTCGACCTACGAGCAGTACTTC.

This sequence joins TRBV7-9 and TRBJ1-5; 9 nucleotides agree with TRBD1. Germline lookup yields CDR1 SEHNR and CDR2 FQNEAQ (reference sequence). The junction had 7 bases not matched to a gene; V was cut back by 1 base and J by 6 bases. The CDR3 sequence is 16 residues long. CDR3 coding DNA: TGTGCCAGCAGCTTAGGGAATGGGACAGGGTTTCAGCCCCAGCATTTT. It is translated as CASSLGNGTGFQPQHF.